One and the same sample provided the 26 T cell receptor beta chains below, sequenced in a study of spatial heterogeneity in lung cancer. Study findings and constraints: Counts that tracked tumor mutation counts were those of expanded intratumoral alpha and beta TCRs.

Their antigens are not known. The time point: sample taken at primary tumor resection. From the 5' RACE reads, TCRdb called clonotypes with MiXCR, one entry per CDR3 protein. The sample has over 25,000 distinct CDR3 sequences; approximately 6.5% are singletons. This material consisted of lung tumor tissue, taken at surgery. The receptors here all came from a male donor with early-stage non-small cell lung cancer.

V usage is TRBV5-6 and J usage is TRBJ2-2; tentatively, D is TRBD2 (5 bases). Trimming pared 1 base from V and 1 base from J, leaving 14 bases between. CDR1 is SGHDT and CDR2 is YYEEEE in the germline V gene. This CDR3 has 17 amino acids. The CDR3 DNA follows: TGTGCCAGCAGCTTGCGGTGGTTAGCGCAGAACACCGGGGAGCTGTTTTTT. Translation: CASSLRWLAQNTGELFF. Filled out from reference TRBV5-6 and TRBJ2-2, the complete variable domain reads DAGVTQSPTHLIKTRGQQVTLRCSPKSGHDTVSWYQQALGQGPQFIFQYYEEEERQRGNFPDRFSGHQFPNYSSELNVNALLLGDSALYLCASSLRWLAQNTGELFFGEGSRLTVL.

This clonotype came up many times. V is TRBV5-1 and J is TRBJ2-2; TRBD1 matches 8 bases. The CDR3 has 15 residues. The V gene's germline CDR1 is SGHRS and CDR2 YFSETQ. After removal of 4 bases from V and 0 bases from J, the junction contained 2 bases not matched to a gene. The CDR3 reads CASSTTGANTGELFF. The CDR3 DNA reads as TGCGCCAGCAGCACGACAGGGGCGAACACCGGGGAGCTGTTTTTT.

This clonotype was picked up many times. The chain is built from TRBV20-1 and TRBJ1-2; D might be TRBD1 (6 bases). Between the trimmed V and J ends, which lost 3 bases and 8 bases, there was a span of 13 bases. This CDR3 region has 12 residues. Germline V gene sequence: CDR1 DFQATT, CDR2 SNEGSKA (reference sequence). CDR3 residues: CSASWQGQGYTF. DNA for the CDR3: TGCAGTGCTAGCTGGCAGGGGCAGGGCTACACCTTC.

The chain recombines TRBV7-3 with TRBJ2-1; D is unresolved. CDR3 length: 15 amino acids. Trimming pared 2 bases from V and 5 bases from J, leaving 13 bases between. The germline V gene encodes CDR1 SGHTA and CDR2 FQGTGA. DNA of the CDR3: TGTGCCAGCAGCTTAGAGAGTTACGGCCACAATGAGCAGTTCTTC. It specifies CASSLESYGHNEQFF. The full variable domain, in which reference TRBV7-3 and TRBJ2-1 provide the parts outside the CDR3, is GAGVSQTPSNKVTEKGKYVELRCDPISGHTALYWYRQSLGQGPEFLIYFQGTGAADDSGLPNDRFFAVRPEGSVSTLKIQRTERGDSAVYLCASSLESYGHNEQFFGPGTRLTVL.

Ten or more counts support this clonotype. The chain employs TRBV7-2 and TRBJ2-3; D perhaps matches TRBD1 (6 bases). In germline, CDR1 is SGHTA, CDR2 FQGNSA. The CDR3 runs 15 residues. Trimming left V 5 bases short and J 4 bases short, with 16 bases between. The CDR3 sequence is CASSQQGSMADTQYF. DNA of the CDR3: TGTGCCAGCAGCCAACAGGGTTCAATGGCAGATACGCAGTATTTT.

This clonotype showed up just a few times. The chain joins TRBV29-1 to TRBJ2-1, with 11 bases that match TRBD2. The CDR3 spans 13 residues. In germline, CDR1 is SQVTM, CDR2 ANQGSEA. J was trimmed by 9 bases and V by 7 bases; bases with no gene match: 8. The chain's CDR3 is CSGTSGGLTEQFF. Here the CDR3 DNA reads TGCAGCGGTACTAGCGGGGGTCTCACTGAGCAGTTCTTC.

This clonotype has ten or more counts. The V call is TRBV7-2, the J call TRBJ2-3, with 10 bases aligning to TRBD2. Trimming removed 3 bases from V and 6 bases from J; junction bases left unmatched: 9. The length of the CDR3 is 16 residues. CDR1 and CDR2 (germline): SGHTA, FQGNSA. The chain's CDR3 is CASSFTAGGPQDTQYF. As DNA, the CDR3 is TGTGCCAGCAGCTTTACAGCGGGGGGGCCCCAGGATACGCAGTATTTT.

This clonotype was counted between two and nine times. CDR3 DNA: TGTGCCAGCAGCCCAGACAGTCTCCAGCCCCAGCATTTT. Its protein product is CASSPDSLQPQHF. V gene TRBV7-2 combines with J gene TRBJ1-5; D may be TRBD1 (5 bases). V dropped 5 bases and J dropped 7 bases, with 12 bases sitting between them. Germline V gene sequence: CDR1 SGHTA, CDR2 FQGNSA. The CDR3 sequence is 13 residues long.

This clonotype was picked up many times. The chain carries TRBV9 and TRBJ2-5; D is possibly TRBD1 (5 bases). V was cut by 2 bases and J by 1 base, with 9 bases left in between. This CDR3 contains 14 residues. Germline CDR1 reads SGDLS; CDR2 reads YYNGEE. The CDR3 spells CASSVSTVQETQYF. The CDR3 nucleotides read TGTGCCAGCAGCGTGTCGACAGTCCAAGAGACCCAGTACTTC.

CDR3 region: CSATTSWETQYF. CDR3 sequence (DNA): TGCAGTGCTACGACTAGCTGGGAGACCCAGTACTTC. V and J are TRBV20-1 and TRBJ2-5, with TRBD2 matching 7 bases. V dropped 4 bases and J dropped 5; count of bases not matched to a gene: 4. CDR1 is DFQATT, CDR2 SNEGSKA, per germline (reference sequence). This CDR3 spans 12 amino acids.

This clonotype showed up many times. J is TRBJ1-1 and V is TRBV5-1; D not certain. V shed 0 bases and J shed 4 bases, with 7 bases lying between them. The CDR3 is 13 amino acids. Germline assignment: CDR1 SGHRS and CDR2 YFSETQ. CDR3 nucleotide sequence: TGCGCCAGCAGCTTGGTGGGTACCACTGAAGCTTTCTTT. It translates to CASSLVGTTEAFF.

This clonotype was counted many times. The chain combines TRBV20-1 with TRBJ2-2, with D uncertain. The CDR3 is made up of 13 amino acids. Germline values: CDR1 DFQATT, CDR2 SNEGSKA (reference sequence). V was clipped by 4 bases and J by 2 bases, with 8 bases between them. This chain's CDR3 is CSAIGFNTGELFF. The CDR3, as DNA: TGCAGTGCTATAGGGTTTAACACCGGGGAGCTGTTTTTT.

In this sample, this clonotype turned up a few times. This CDR3 reads CASSRTRAGLTDTQYF. The CDR3 DNA reads TGCGCCAGCAGCCGGACCCGAGCGGGGCTCACAGATACGCAGTATTTT. The chain carries TRBV4-3 and TRBJ2-3, with 7 bases matching TRBD2. The CDR3 has 16 residues. V was clipped by 4 bases and J by 2 bases; unmatched bases: 9. Germline CDR1 is LGHNA and CDR2 is YSLEER.

This clonotype has a count of ten or more. CDR3 amino acids: CASSFTGGTEAFF. The CDR3 coding sequence is TGTGCCAGCAGTTTCACAGGGGGGACTGAAGCTTTCTTT. The V and J genes are TRBV6-2 or TRBV6-3 and TRBJ1-1; 8 positions agree with TRBD1. The J segment lost 5 bases and the V segment lost 4 bases, leaving 3 bases of the junction unmatched. CDR1 MNHEY and CDR2 SVGEGT come from the germline V gene. The CDR3 is 13 amino acids.

Many counts were recorded for this clonotype. The genes are TRBV27 and TRBJ2-4; possibly TRBD1 or TRBD2 for D (5 bases each). With 3 bases removed from V and 5 bases from J, the gap between germline ends came to 8 bases. This CDR3 contains 13 residues. In germline, CDR1 is MNHEY, CDR2 SMNVEV (reference sequence). The CDR3 DNA reads TGTGCCAGCAGTTTTCTGGGGGAAAACATTCAGTACTTC. This encodes CASSFLGENIQYF.

This clonotype was observed many times. The chain has TRBV20-1 and TRBJ2-2; weak D call: TRBD2 (6 bases). V was pared by 6 bases and J by 7 bases, with 15 bases between. CDR3 length: 13 residues. Per germline, CDR1 DFQATT and CDR2 SNEGSKA (reference sequence). The CDR3 DNA reads TGCAGTGCCCGGGACTCGGGGAACGGGGAGCTGTTTTTT. This translates into CSARDSGNGELFF.

This chain connects TRBV7-9 to TRBJ2-1; 10 nucleotides match TRBD1. Germline-derived CDR1 and CDR2 are SEHNR and FQNEAQ (reference sequence). The CDR3 runs to 20 residues. The trim removed 0 bases at V and 7 bases at J, leaving 18 bases unmatched. The CDR3 nucleotides are TGTGCCAGCAGCTTAGCGGGGTCCCCTTCCGGGACAGGGGATCATAATGAGCAGTTCTTC. As protein: CASSLAGSPSGTGDHNEQFF.

This clonotype was seen only a few times. This sequence joins TRBV7-2 and TRBJ1-5; possibly TRBD1 for D (6 bases). V was pared by 0 bases and J by 6 bases, with 9 bases between. The germline gives CDR1 SGHTA, CDR2 FQGNSA. This CDR3 contains 14 residues. CDR3 region: CASSLATGGQPQHF. In DNA form, the CDR3 reads TGTGCCAGCAGCTTAGCGACAGGCGGTCAGCCCCAGCATTTT.

Ten or more counts support this clonotype. The chain joins TRBV3-1 to TRBJ1-6, with 7 bases lining up with TRBD1. The V and J ends lost 1 base and 8 bases, in that order; junction bases with no gene match: 5. CDR3 length: 15 residues. The germline V gene encodes CDR1 LGHDT and CDR2 YNNKEL (reference sequence). The CDR3 region is CASSQVAGGDSPLHF. The DNA for the CDR3 is TGTGCCAGCAGCCAAGTCGCAGGGGGAGATTCACCCCTCCACTTT.

This clonotype qualifies as medium-sized. V gene TRBV20-1 combines with J gene TRBJ2-1; weak D call: TRBD1 (6 bases). CDR1 and CDR2 from the germline V gene are DFQATT and SNEGSKA (reference sequence). The length of the CDR3 is 15 residues. V was clipped by 2 bases and J by 7 bases, with 18 bases between them. DNA for the CDR3: TGCAGTGCTAGATTCTCGGACAGTTCTGGGAATGAGCAGTTCTTC. It translates to CSARFSDSSGNEQFF.

This clonotype was recorded at least ten times. V usage is TRBV18 and J usage is TRBJ1-3; a possible D gene is TRBD1 (6 bases). V lost 5 bases and J 0 bases, leaving 17 bases between the germline ends. The V gene's germline CDR1 is KGHSH and CDR2 LQKENI. The CDR3 has 17 residues. CDR3 coding DNA: TGTGCCAGCTCAAACTGGGGGACACCCAGCTCTGGAAACACCATATATTTT. Amino acid sequence: CASSNWGTPSSGNTIYF.

This clonotype was seen just once. The V call is TRBV2, the J call TRBJ1-4; no definite D call. CDR3 length: 14 amino acids. Per germline, CDR1 SNHLY and CDR2 FYNNEI. The germline V and J ends were trimmed by 6 bases and 5 bases, with 13 bases remaining between them. The CDR3 protein is CASRKGVGNEKLFF. The DNA for the CDR3 is TGTGCCAGCAGAAAGGGAGTGGGGAATGAAAAACTGTTTTTT. Drawing the rest from reference TRBV2 and TRBJ1-4, the complete variable domain is EPEVTQTPSHQVTQMGQEVILRCVPISNHLYFYWYRQILGQKVEFLVSFYNNEISEKSEIFDDQFSVERPDGSNFTLKIRSTKLEDSAMYFCASRKGVGNEKLFFGSGTQLSVL.

The CDR3 sequence is CASSLGTGADGYTF. The DNA of the CDR3 is TGCGCCAGCAGCTTGGGTACGGGCGCCGACGGCTACACCTTC. V is TRBV5-1 and J is TRBJ1-2; unclear D gene. CDR1 and CDR2 (germline): SGHRS, YFSETQ. V gave up 0 bases and J gave up 8 bases, with 14 bases separating them. This CDR3 spans 14 amino acids.

This clonotype was seen ten or more times. This chain uses TRBV29-1 with TRBJ2-7, with D unresolved. Trimming left V 4 bases short and J 3 bases short, with 10 bases between. The CDR3 length is 12 residues. Germline lookup yields CDR1 SQVTM and CDR2 ANQGSEA. This chain's CDR3 is CSVGGDSYEQYF. As DNA, the CDR3 is TGCAGCGTTGGAGGTGATAGCTACGAGCAGTACTTC.

The rearrangement uses TRBV18 and TRBJ2-5; 7 nucleotides match TRBD1. The CDR3 covers 15 residues. Germline trimming cut 1 base from V and 1 base from J; bases unmatched to any gene: 3. CDR1 and CDR2 (germline): KGHSH, LQKENI. CDR3 in DNA: TGTGCCAGCTCACCACTGACAGGGACCCAAGAGACCCAGTACTTC. Protein sequence: CASSPLTGTQETQYF. Filled out from reference TRBV18 and TRBJ2-5, the complete variable domain reads NAGVMQNPRHLVRRRGQEARLRCSPMKGHSHVYWYRQLPEEGLKFMVYLQKENIIDESGMPKERFSAEFPKEGPSILRIQQVVRGDSAAYFCASSPLTGTQETQYFGPGTRLLVL.

The sample holds many counts of this clonotype. The V gene is TRBV20-1, the J gene TRBJ1-5; 8 bases match TRBD1. Trimming cost V 4 bases and J 7 bases; bases outside gene matches: 9. Germline CDR1 is DFQATT and CDR2 is SNEGSKA (reference sequence). This CDR3 spans 14 amino acids. The CDR3 DNA reads TGCAGTGCTACCGGACAGGGCGTCGGACAGCCCCAGCATTTT. The encoded protein is CSATGQGVGQPQHF.